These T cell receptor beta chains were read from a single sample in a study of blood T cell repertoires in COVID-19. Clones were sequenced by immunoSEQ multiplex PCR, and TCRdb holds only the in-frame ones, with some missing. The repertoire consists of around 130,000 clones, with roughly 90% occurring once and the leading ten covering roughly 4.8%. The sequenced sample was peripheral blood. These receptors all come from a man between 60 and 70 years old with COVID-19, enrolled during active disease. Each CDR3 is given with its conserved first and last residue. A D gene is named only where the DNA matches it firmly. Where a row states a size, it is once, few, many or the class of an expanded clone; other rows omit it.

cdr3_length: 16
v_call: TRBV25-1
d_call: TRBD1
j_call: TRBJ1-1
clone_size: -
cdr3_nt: TGTGCCAGCAGTGAACTGTCAGGGGGAACGAACACTGAAGCTTTCTTT
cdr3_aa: CASSELSGGTNTEAFF

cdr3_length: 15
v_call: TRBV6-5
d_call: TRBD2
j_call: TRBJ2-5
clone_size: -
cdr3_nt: TGTGCCAGCAGAGGACTAGCGGGTAGGATGGAGACCCAGTACTTC
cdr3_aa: CASRGLAGRMETQYF

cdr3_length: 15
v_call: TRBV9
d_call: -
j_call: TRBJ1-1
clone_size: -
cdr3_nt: TGTGCCAGCAGCGTAGATCAGGGGCCAAACCGAGGGGCTTTCTTT
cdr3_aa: CASSVDQGPNRGAFF

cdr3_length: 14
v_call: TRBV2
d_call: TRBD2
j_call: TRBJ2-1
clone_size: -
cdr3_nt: TGTGCCAGCAGTGACCCTAGCGGGAGCGATGAGCAGTTCTTC
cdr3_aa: CASSDPSGSDEQFF

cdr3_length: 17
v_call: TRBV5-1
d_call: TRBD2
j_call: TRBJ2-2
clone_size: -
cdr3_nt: TGCGCCAGCAGCCCCCTAGCGGGAGGGCCTAGGACCGGGGAGCTGTTTTTT
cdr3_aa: CASSPLAGGPRTGELFF

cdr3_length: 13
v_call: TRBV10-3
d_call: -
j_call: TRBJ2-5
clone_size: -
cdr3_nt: TGTGCCATCAGTGGGGGGGACCCCGAGACCCAGTACTTC
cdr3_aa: CAISGGDPETQYF

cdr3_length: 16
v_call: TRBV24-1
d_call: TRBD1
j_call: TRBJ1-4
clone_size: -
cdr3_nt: TGTGCCACCAGTGATGGGGGACAGGCCTTAGGGGAAAAACTGTTTTTT
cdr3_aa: CATSDGGQALGEKLFF

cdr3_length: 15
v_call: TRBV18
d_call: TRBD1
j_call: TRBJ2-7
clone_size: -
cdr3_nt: TGTGCCAGCTCAGCCGGGACAGGGGGTACCTACGAGCAGTACTTC
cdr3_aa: CASSAGTGGTYEQYF

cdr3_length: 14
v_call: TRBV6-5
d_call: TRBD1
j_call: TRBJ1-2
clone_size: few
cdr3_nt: TGTGCCAGCAGTCGGACAGGGGGTGGGTATGGCTACACCTTC
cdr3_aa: CASSRTGGGYGYTF

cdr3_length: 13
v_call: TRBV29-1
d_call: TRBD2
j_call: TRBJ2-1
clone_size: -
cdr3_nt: TGCAGCGCCACCGGGACTAGCGTCAATGAGCAGTTCTTC
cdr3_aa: CSATGTSVNEQFF

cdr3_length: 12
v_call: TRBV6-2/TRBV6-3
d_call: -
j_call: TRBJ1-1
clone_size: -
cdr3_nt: TGTGCCAGCAGTTACTCTACAGAGGAAGCTTTCTTT
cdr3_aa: CASSYSTEEAFF

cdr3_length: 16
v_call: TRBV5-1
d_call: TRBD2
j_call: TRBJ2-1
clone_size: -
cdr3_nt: TGCGCCAGCAGCCCCCGGACTAGCGGGAGTGGCTATGAGCAGTTCTTC
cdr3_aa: CASSPRTSGSGYEQFF

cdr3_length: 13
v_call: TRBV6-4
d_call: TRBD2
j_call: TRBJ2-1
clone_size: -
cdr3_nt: TGTGCCAGCAGTAGCGGGAGTTCAAATGAGCAGTTCTTC
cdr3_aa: CASSSGSSNEQFF

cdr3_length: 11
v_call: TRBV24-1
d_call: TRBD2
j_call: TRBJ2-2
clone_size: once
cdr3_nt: TGTGCCACCGGGGGGGCCGGGGAGCTGTTTTTT
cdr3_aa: CATGGAGELFF

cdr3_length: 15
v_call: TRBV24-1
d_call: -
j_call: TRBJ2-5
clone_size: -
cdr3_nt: TGTGCCACCAGTGCGAGCGGACAGCACCAAGAGACCCAGTACTTC
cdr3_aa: CATSASGQHQETQYF

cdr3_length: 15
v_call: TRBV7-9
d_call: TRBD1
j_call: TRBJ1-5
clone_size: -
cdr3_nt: TGTGCCAGCAGCTTGGGACAGAGCGAAAATCAGCCCCAGCATTTT
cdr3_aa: CASSLGQSENQPQHF

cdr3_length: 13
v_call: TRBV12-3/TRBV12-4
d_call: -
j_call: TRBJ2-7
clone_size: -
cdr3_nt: TGTGCCAGCAGTTTAAGCGAAGACGGAGAGCAGTACTTC
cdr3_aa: CASSLSEDGEQYF

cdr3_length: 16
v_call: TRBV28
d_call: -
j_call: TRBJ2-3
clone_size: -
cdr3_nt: TGTGCCAGCAGTTTGGATAGGAGCGAACCCACAGATACGCAGTATTTT
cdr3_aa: CASSLDRSEPTDTQYF

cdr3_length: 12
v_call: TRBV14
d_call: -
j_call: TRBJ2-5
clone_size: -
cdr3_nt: TGTGCCAGCAGCCCCAGCCAAGAGACCCAGTACTTC
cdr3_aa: CASSPSQETQYF

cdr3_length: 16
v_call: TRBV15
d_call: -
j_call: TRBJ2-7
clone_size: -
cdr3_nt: TGTGCCACCAGCCGAGCCGCCGCGGATACCTCCTACGAGCAGTACTTC
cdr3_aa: CATSRAAADTSYEQYF

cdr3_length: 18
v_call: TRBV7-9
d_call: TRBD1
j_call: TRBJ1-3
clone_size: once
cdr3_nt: TGTGCCAGCAGATTCTTGTTGGGACAGGGGGCGTCCGGAAACACCATATATTTT
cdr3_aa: CASRFLLGQGASGNTIYF

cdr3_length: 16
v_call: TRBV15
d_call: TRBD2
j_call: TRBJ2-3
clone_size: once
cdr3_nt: TGTGCCACCAGCAGAGATAGGCGGGAGTCGAGAGATACGCAGTATTTT
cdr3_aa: CATSRDRRESRDTQYF

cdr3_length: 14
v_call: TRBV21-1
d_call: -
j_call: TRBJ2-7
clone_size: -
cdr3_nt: TGTGCCAGCAGAAGGGACAGGGAGCACCACGAGCAGTACTTC
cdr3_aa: CASRRDREHHEQYF

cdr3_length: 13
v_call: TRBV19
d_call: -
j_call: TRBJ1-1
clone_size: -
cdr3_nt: TGTGCCAGTAGTGGGGAGGGAGGCACTGAAGCTTTCTTT
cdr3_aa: CASSGEGGTEAFF

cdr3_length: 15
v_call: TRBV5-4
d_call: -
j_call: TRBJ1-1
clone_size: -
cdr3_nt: TGTGCCAGCAGCTCATTTGGGGCCTGGGGCACTGAAGCTTTCTTT
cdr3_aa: CASSSFGAWGTEAFF

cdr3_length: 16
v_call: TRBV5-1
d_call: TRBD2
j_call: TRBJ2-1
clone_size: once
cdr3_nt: TGCGCCAGCAGCGTAGGGACTAGCGGGAGTTATAGTGAGCAGTTCTTC
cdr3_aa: CASSVGTSGSYSEQFF

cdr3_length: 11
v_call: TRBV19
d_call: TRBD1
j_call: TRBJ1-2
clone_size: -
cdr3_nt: TGTGCCACGACTGACAGGGCCGGCTACACCTTC
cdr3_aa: CATTDRAGYTF

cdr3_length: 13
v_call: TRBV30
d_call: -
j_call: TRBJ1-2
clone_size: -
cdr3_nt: TGTGCCTGGAGTAGGGAGCCGACTTATGGCTACACCTTC
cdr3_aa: CAWSREPTYGYTF

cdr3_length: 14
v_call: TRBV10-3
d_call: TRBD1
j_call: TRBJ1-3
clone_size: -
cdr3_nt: TGTGCCATAAGGGACAGGGACTCTGGAAACACCATATATTTT
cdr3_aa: CAIRDRDSGNTIYF

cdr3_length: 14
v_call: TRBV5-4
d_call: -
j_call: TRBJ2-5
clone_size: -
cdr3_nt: TGTGCCAGCAGCTTGGCTATAGATCGAGAGACCCAGTACTTC
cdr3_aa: CASSLAIDRETQYF

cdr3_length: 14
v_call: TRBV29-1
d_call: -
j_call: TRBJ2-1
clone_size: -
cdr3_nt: TGCAGCGCTCAGGGGTTAATCACCTACAATGAGCAGTTCTTC
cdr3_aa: CSAQGLITYNEQFF

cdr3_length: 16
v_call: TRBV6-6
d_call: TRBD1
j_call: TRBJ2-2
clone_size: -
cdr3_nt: TGTGCCAGCAGTTACAGGACAGGGACCAACACCGGGGAGCTGTTTTTT
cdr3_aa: CASSYRTGTNTGELFF

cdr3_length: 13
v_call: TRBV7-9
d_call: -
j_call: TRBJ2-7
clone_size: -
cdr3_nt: TGTGCCAGCAGCTTAGGGACAGCTGCCGAGCAGTACTTC
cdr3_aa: CASSLGTAAEQYF

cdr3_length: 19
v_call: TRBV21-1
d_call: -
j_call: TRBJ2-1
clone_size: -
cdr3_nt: TGTGCCAGCAGCAAAGCGCCCTTCGTTGCGGGAGGGCCTAGGAATGAGCAGTTCTTC
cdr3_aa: CASSKAPFVAGGPRNEQFF

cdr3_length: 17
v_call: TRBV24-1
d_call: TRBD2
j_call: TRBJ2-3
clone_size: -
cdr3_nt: TGTGCCACCAGTGACCTGCGTAGCGGGAGTCAAAGGGATACGCAGTATTTT
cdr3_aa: CATSDLRSGSQRDTQYF

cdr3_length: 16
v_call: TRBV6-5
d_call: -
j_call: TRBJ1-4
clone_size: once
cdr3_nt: TGTGCCAGCAGTTACAGGGGGGGCCCAACTAATGAAAAACTGTTTTTT
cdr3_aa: CASSYRGGPTNEKLFF

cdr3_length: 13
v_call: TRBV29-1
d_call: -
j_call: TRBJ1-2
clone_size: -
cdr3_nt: TGCAGCGTTGGGTCTAGGGGCAACTATGGCTACACCTTC
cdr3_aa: CSVGSRGNYGYTF

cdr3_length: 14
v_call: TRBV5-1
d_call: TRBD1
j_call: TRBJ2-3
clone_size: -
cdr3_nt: TGCGCCAGCAGCCCGGGACAGTCCACAGATACGCAGTATTTT
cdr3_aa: CASSPGQSTDTQYF

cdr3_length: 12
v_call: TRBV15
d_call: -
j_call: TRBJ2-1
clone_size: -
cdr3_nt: TGTGCCACCAGCCGTAGGGGCAATGAGCAGTTCTTC
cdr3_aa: CATSRRGNEQFF

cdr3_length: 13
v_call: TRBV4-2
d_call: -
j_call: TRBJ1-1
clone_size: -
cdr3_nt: TGTGCCAGCAGCCAAGACATTGCGTCTGAAGCTTTCTTT
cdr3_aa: CASSQDIASEAFF

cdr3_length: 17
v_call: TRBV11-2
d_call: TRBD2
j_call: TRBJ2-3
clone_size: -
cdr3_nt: TGTGCCAGCAGCTTTAGCGGGAGTAGCTCTAGCACAGATACGCAGTATTTT
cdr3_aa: CASSFSGSSSSTDTQYF

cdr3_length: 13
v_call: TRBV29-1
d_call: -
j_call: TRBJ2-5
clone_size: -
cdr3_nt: TGCAGCGGGATTAGACTCCTCCAAGAGACCCAGTACTTC
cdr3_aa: CSGIRLLQETQYF

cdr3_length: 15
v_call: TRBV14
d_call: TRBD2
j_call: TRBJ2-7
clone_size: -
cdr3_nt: TGTGCCAGCAGCAAACTAGCGGGAGTCCCCTACGAGCAGTACTTC
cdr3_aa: CASSKLAGVPYEQYF

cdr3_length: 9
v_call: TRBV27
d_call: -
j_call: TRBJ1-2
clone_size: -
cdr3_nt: TGTGCCACTAGGGAGGGCTACACCTTC
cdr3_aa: CATREGYTF

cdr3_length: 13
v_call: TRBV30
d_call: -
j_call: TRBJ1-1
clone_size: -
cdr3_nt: TGTGCCTGGAATACGGGACAGAACACTGAAGCTTTCTTT
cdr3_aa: CAWNTGQNTEAFF

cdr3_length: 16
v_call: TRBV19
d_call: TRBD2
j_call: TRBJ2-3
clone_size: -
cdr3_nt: TGTGCCAGTAGTATATCGTTAGCGGGAGGGAGAGATACGCAGTATTTT
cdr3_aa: CASSISLAGGRDTQYF

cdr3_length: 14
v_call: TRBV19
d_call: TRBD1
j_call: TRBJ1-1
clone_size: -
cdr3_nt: TGTGCCAGTAGTTTTCACAGGGGAGACACTGAAGCTTTCTTT
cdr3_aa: CASSFHRGDTEAFF

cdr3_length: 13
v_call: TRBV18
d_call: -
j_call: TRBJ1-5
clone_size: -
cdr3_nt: TGTGCCAGCTCACCCACAGGCAATCAGCCCCAGCATTTT
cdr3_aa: CASSPTGNQPQHF

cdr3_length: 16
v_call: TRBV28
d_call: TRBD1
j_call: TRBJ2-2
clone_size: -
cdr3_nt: TGTGCCAGCAGTCCGACGGGACAGGGCTTTTCCGGGGAGCTGTTTTTT
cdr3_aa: CASSPTGQGFSGELFF

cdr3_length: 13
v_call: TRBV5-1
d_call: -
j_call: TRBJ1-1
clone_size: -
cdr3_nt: TGCGCCAGCAGCTTCGACTGGAACACTGAAGCTTTCTTT
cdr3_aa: CASSFDWNTEAFF